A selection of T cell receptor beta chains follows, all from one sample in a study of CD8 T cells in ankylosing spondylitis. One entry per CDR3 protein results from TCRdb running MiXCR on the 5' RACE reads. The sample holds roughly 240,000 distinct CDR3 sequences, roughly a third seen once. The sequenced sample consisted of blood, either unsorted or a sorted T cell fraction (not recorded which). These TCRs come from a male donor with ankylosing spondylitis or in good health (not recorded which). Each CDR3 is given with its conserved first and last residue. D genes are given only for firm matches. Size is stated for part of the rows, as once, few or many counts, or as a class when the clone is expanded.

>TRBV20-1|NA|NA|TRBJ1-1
TGCAGTGCTAGGAACCCGGGCGTGAACACTGAAGCTTTCTTT
CSARNPGVNTEAFF
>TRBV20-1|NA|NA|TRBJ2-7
TGCAGTGCCCCGAATGCGGGTCTTGCCTACGAGCAGTACTTC
CSAPNAGLAYEQYF
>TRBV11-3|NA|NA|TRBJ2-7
TGTGCCAGCAGCTTTGGCGGGGATGACTACGAGCAGTACTTC
CASSFGGDDYEQYF
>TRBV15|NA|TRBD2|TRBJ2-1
TGTGCCACCAGCAGAGAAGGTTCGGGACTAGTCCATGAGCAGTTCTTC
CATSREGSGLVHEQFF
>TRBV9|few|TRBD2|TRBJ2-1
TGTGCCAGCAGTCCCACTAGCGGGGACTACAATGAGCAGTTCTTC
CASSPTSGDYNEQFF
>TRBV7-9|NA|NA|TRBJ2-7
TGTGCCAGCAGCCCGGCTCGGGACGAGCAGTACTTC
CASSPARDEQYF
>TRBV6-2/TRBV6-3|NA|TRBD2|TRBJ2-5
TGTGCCAGCAGTTCAGCCGGGACTAGGAGTTACTTC
CASSSAGTRSYF
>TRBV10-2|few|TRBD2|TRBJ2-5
TGCGCCAGCAGTATTTCCGGGACTAGCGGGGGAGACCAAGAGACCCAGTACTTC
CASSISGTSGGDQETQYF
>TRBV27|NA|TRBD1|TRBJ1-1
TGTGCCAGCAGCTCGACTACAGGGGGTTACACTGAAGCTTTCTTT
CASSSTTGGYTEAFF
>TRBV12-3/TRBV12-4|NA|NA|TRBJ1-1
TGTGCCAGCAGTTTTCTGGGGGGTCCGAACACTGAAGCTTTCTTT
CASSFLGGPNTEAFF
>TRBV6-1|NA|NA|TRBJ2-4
TGTGCCAGCAGTACAGAACTCAAAAACATTCAGTACTTC
CASSTELKNIQYF
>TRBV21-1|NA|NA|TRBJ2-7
TGTGCCAGCGGGGGCAGGACAACCTACGAGCAGTACTTC
CASGGRTTYEQYF
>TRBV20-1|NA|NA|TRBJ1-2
TGCAGCCCCATGGGGGGCGTGGATGGCTACACCTTC
CSPMGGVDGYTF
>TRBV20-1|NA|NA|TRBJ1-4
TGCAGTGCTAGCGCCAGGGGCGAAAAACTGTTTTTT
CSASARGEKLFF
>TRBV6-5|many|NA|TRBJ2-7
TGTGCCAGCAGTTCCCGTCACGACGAGCAGTACTTC
CASSSRHDEQYF
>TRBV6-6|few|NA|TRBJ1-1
TGTGCCAGCAATTGGGGAAACACTGAAGCTTTCTTT
CASNWGNTEAFF
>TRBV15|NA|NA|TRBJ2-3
TGTGCCACCAGCAGAGAACGCGGCGTTCTGGCCACAGATACGCAGTATTTT
CATSRERGVLATDTQYF
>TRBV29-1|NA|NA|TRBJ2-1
TGCAGCGTTCCAAGTGGGTTTGAGCAGTTCTTC
CSVPSGFEQFF
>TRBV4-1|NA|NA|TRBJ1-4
TGCGCCAGCAGCCAATGGTCGGGACCTGGAGTTGGGGAAAAACTGTTTTTT
CASSQWSGPGVGEKLFF
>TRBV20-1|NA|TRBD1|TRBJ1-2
TGCAGTGCTAGACCCGGGACAGATATCTATGGCTACACCTTC
CSARPGTDIYGYTF
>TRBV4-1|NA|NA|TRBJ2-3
TGCGCCAGCAGCCAAGTGGGCGCCAGAGATACGCAGTATTTT
CASSQVGARDTQYF
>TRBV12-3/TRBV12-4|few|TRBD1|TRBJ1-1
TGTGCCAGCACCCAAAGGGGACAGAGCGCTGAAGCTTTCTTT
CASTQRGQSAEAFF
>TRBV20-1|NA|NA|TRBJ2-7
TGCAGTGCTAGCTGGCTCGCCCTCTCCTACGAGCAGTACTTC
CSASWLALSYEQYF
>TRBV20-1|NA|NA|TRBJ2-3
TGCAGTGCTAGAGGGTTTCCCTATAACACAGATACGCAGTATTTT
CSARGFPYNTDTQYF
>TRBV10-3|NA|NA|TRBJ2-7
TGTGCCATCCGTGGGGATTCCTACGAGCAGTACTTC
CAIRGDSYEQYF